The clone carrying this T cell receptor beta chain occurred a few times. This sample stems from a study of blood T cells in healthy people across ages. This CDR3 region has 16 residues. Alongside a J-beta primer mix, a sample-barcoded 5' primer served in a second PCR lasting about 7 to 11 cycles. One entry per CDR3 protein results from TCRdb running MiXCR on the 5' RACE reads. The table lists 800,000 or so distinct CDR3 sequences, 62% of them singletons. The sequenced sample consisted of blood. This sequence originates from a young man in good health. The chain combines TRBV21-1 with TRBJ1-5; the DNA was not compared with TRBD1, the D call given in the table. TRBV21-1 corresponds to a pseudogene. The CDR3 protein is CASSNSGRSLNQPQHF. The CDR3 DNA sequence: TGTGCCAGCAGCAATTCGGGCAGGTCACTCAATCAGCCCCAGCATTTT.